These 9 T cell receptor beta chains originate from one sample sequenced in a study of identical twins. In TCRdb, the 5' RACE reads were re-called with MiXCR into one record per CDR3 protein. The data contain more than 1.5 million distinct CDR3 sequences, roughly a third of them singletons. The sequenced material came from cord blood. These TCRs come from a newborn girl in good health.

This clonotype was observed a handful of times. V is TRBV2 and J is TRBJ2-1; 14 nucleotides align to TRBD2. In germline, CDR1 is SNHLY, CDR2 FYNNEI. V was pared by 6 bases and J by 0 bases, with 4 bases of the junction left unmatched. The CDR3 has 17 residues. The CDR3 DNA follows: TGTGCCAGCAGGCAGGGACTAGCGGGAGTCTCCTACAATGAGCAGTTCTTC. It encodes CASRQGLAGVSYNEQFF.

The sample holds a few counts of this clonotype. In nucleotides, the CDR3 is TGCGCCAGCAGCCAAGAAGGGGGCCGAAGGGAGACCCAGTACTTC. As protein: CASSQEGGRRETQYF. This chain joins TRBV4-1 and TRBJ2-5; TRBD1 matches at 7 bases. Germline assignment: CDR1 MGHRA and CDR2 YSYEKL. CDR3 length equals 15 residues. V was pared by 0 bases and J by 5 bases, with 6 bases of the junction left unmatched.

Ten or more counts support this clonotype. The chain has TRBV12-3 or TRBV12-4 and TRBJ2-3, with a possible D match to TRBD1 (6 bases). This CDR3 contains 13 residues. V lost 8 bases and J 3 bases, leaving 12 bases between the germline ends. CDR3 DNA: TGTGCCAGCTCCAGGGGTATAACAGATACGCAGTATTTT. It codes for CASSRGITDTQYF.

The rearrangement uses TRBV7-2 and TRBJ2-5; tentatively, D is TRBD1 or TRBD2 (6 bases each). The J call is uncertain, as TRBJ2-7 better fits the DNA end. This CDR3 is built from 14 residues. Germline V gene data show CDR1 as SGHTA and CDR2 as FQGNSA. The CDR3: CASSTRVGGHEQYF. The DNA of the CDR3 is TGTGCCAGCAGCACAAGGGTGGGGGGCCACGAGCAGTACTTC.

This chain links TRBV10-3 with TRBJ2-1; 11 nucleotides align to TRBD2. Trimming cost V 2 bases and J 5 bases; bases outside gene matches: 5. There are 16 residues in the CDR3. Germline V gene sequence: CDR1 ENHRY, CDR2 SYGVKD. In DNA form, the CDR3 reads TGTGCCATCAGTGAGCCGACTAGCGGGACTCACAATGAGCAGTTCTTC. It is translated as CAISEPTSGTHNEQFF.

The chain combines TRBV21-1 with TRBJ2-5; no DNA check was done on the table's D call, TRBD1. TRBV21-1 corresponds to a pseudogene. There are 18 residues in the CDR3. The CDR3 region is CASSTWGTGGRVYNEQYF. The CDR3 DNA sequence: TGTGCCAGCAGCACCTGGGGGACAGGGGGTAGAGTATACAATGAGCAGTACTTC.

To note about this clonotype: The junction shows a germline mismatch at one end, possibly a read error. The DNA of the CDR3 is TGTGCCAGCAGCGGGTCGTTAGGGTGGGGGCACTATGGCTGCACCTTC. The encoded protein is CASSGSLGWGHYGCTF. The chain links TRBV25-1 to TRBJ1-2; a possible D gene is TRBD1 (6 bases). Germline CDR1 reads MGHDK; CDR2 reads SYGVNS. The CDR3 is 16 residues long.

As for this clonotype: This may be a read error: a much more frequent sequence differs by one nucleotide. This sequence joins TRBV9 and TRBJ2-1; TRBD2 agrees at 8 bases. V lost 0 bases, J lost 3 bases, and 2 bases stayed unmatched. CDR1 and CDR2 from the germline V gene are SGDLS and YYNGEE. The CDR3 has 15 amino acids. The CDR3 sequence: CASSVGTSYYNEQFF. The CDR3 DNA sequence: TGTGCCAGCAGCGTAGGGACTAGCTACTACAATGAGCAGTTCTTC.

The V and J genes are TRBV20-1 and TRBJ1-1; TRBD1 might be the D (6 bases). CDR1 and CDR2 from the germline V gene are DFQATT and SNEGSKA (reference sequence). V lost 0 bases and J lost 4, with 18 bases in between. CDR3 length equals 16 residues. The CDR3 protein is CSARDIQGQGSTEAFF. CDR3 in DNA: TGCAGTGCTAGAGACATCCAGGGGCAGGGCAGCACTGAAGCTTTCTTT.